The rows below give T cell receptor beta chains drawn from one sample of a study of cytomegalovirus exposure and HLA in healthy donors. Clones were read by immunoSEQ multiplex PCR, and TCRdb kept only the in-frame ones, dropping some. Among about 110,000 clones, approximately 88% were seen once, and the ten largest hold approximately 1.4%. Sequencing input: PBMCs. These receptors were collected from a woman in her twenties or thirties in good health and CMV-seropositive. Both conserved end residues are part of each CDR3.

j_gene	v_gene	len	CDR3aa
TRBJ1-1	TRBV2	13	CASAPERNTEAFF
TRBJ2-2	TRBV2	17	CASSEGQTTANTGELFF
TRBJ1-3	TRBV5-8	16	CASSGGQGVPGNTIYF
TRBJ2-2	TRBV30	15	CAWSARLANTGELFF
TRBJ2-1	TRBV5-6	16	CASSSNRGRTYNEQFF
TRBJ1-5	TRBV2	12	CASNEGNQPQHF
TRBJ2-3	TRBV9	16	CASSVESGSREDTQYF
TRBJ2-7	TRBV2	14	CASSSGAGEYEQYF
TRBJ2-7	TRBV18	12	CASSPLSYEQYF
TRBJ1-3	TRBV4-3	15	CASSHPGTLRDTIYF
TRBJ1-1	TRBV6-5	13	CASSWGQGSEAFF
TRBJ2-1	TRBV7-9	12	CASRTKSNEQFF
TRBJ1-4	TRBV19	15	CASSSGGSTNEKLFF
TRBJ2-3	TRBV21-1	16	CASSKALAGFADTQYF